The 8 T cell receptor beta chains listed next were all sequenced from one sample in a study of cytomegalovirus exposure and HLA in healthy donors (dated by TCRdb to 2016 to 2017). Library method: the immunoSEQ multiplex PCR assay. For the multiplex PCR, a mixture combining 60 forward primers for TCR Vbeta segments and 13 reverse primers for TCR Jbeta segments was used. In TCRdb, the immuneACCESS table is reduced to in-frame sequences with V and J assigned. These tables do not hold every clone; where another copy was compared, an unresolved V gene accounts for under half, and the others remain unexplained. Within this sample are under 80,000 clones, with about four fifths of them counted one time only. Roughly half of the sample is held by the ten biggest clonotypes. Input material: PBMCs. The source of these receptors is a man over 45 in good health and CMV-seropositive.

This chain connects TRBV19 to TRBJ2-1; D perhaps matches TRBD2 (6 bases). The CDR3 totals 16 residues. Germline CDR1 and CDR2: LNHDA and SQIVND (reference sequence). V lost 3 bases, J lost 0 bases, and 12 bases lay in between. DNA of the CDR3: TGTGCCAGTAGTATTACACTAGCCAGCTCCTACAATGAGCAGTTCTTC. Amino acids: CASSITLASSYNEQFF.

The gene calls are TRBV29-1 and TRBJ2-7; 8 positions agree with TRBD2. V lost 4 bases, J lost 13 bases, and 9 bases stayed unmatched. The CDR3 is 11 residues long. Germline V gene data show CDR1 as SQVTM and CDR2 as ANQGSEA. Here the CDR3 reads CSVGMSGRKYF. CDR3 sequence (DNA): TGCAGCGTTGGGATGAGCGGGAGAAAATACTTC.

A note on this clone: This specimen includes other DNA sequences encoding the same CDR3. This chain links TRBV6-5 with TRBJ1-3; D is undetermined. The length of the CDR3 is 16 residues. The V end was cut by 0 bases, the J end by 0 bases, with 9 bases between. Looked up from germline, CDR1 is MNHEY and CDR2 is SVGAGI. CDR3 in amino acids: CASSYSLRGSGNTIYF. CDR3 in DNA: TGTGCCAGCAGTTACTCGTTACGCGGCTCTGGAAACACCATATATTTT.

This sequence joins TRBV28 and TRBJ2-5; the D is unclear. The germline CDR1 and CDR2 sequences are MDHEN and SYDVKM. The V end was cut by 2 bases, the J end by 6 bases, with 7 bases between. The CDR3 is made up of 12 amino acids. The CDR3 protein is CASSLAKQTQYF. The CDR3, as DNA: TGTGCCAGCAGTTTAGCTAAACAGACCCAGTACTTC.

The sample holds one count of this clone. The V call is TRBV4-1, the J call TRBJ2-7; TRBD1 matches at 9 bases. Germline V CDR1 and CDR2: MGHRA, YSYEKL. CDR3 length: 17 residues. Trimming took 1 base from V and 2 from J; bases not matched to a gene: 9. The CDR3 loop is CASSQVHPGQGTYEQYF. CDR3 in DNA: TGCGCCAGCAGCCAAGTTCATCCGGGACAGGGCACCTACGAGCAGTACTTC.

The chain combines TRBV21-1 with TRBJ2-1; the table's D call, TRBD2, was not checked against the DNA. TRBV21-1 is designated a pseudogene. CDR3 length: 19 residues. CDR3 amino acids: CASIKGAGGLAGSINEQFF. CDR3 DNA: TGTGCCAGCATCAAAGGCGCGGGAGGACTAGCGGGATCAATCAATGAGCAGTTCTTC.

The chain joins TRBV11-2 to TRBJ2-7, with 10 bases that match TRBD2. This CDR3 has 17 amino acids. The germline V gene encodes CDR1 SGHAT and CDR2 FQNNGV. The J segment lost 0 bases and the V segment lost 1 base, leaving 6 bases of the junction unmatched. The CDR3 DNA sequence: TGTGCCAGCAGCTTAGGGCCCAGCGGGAGGGACTCCTACGAGCAGTACTTC. This translates into CASSLGPSGRDSYEQYF.

Points on this clone: The junction differs from germline at one of its ends, possibly a read error. The chain has TRBV5-1 and TRBJ1-5, with D tentatively TRBD1 (6 bases). CDR1 is SGHRS, CDR2 YFSETQ, per germline. This CDR3 spans 14 amino acids. The CDR3 bases are TGTGCCAGCAGCGGACAGAATAGCAATCAGCCCCAGCATTTT. Translated: CASSGQNSNQPQHF.